This T cell receptor (beta chain) was observed in a study of Ad26.COV2.S vaccination and SARS-CoV-2 variants. Whole-study results and caveats: It is possible that the TCR breadth and depth analyses underestimated the total T cell responses. Vaccine recipients and placebo recipients showed similar non-spike TCR breadth. Spike-specific TCR breadth was greater after Ad26.COV2.S than placebo.

The CDR3 extends over 12 amino acids. Germline V gives CDR1 SGDLS, CDR2 YYNGEE. Trimming took 0 bases from V and 8 from J, leaving 8 bases between them. Generated by immunoSEQ multiplex PCR, the TCRdb table keeps only in-frame clones and is missing some. The sample contains around 370,000 clones, under 95% of which appear only once. With regard to this clone: Antigen specificity is unknown.

V gene TRBV9 combines with J gene TRBJ1-2, with no clear D. This specimen consisted of peripheral blood, obtained after recovery from COVID-19. The source is a human donor who had recovered from COVID-19. The CDR3, as DNA: TGTGCCAGCAGCGTAGCGGATGGGGGCTACACCTTC. Translation: CASSVADGGYTF. Looking up the rest from reference TRBV9 and TRBJ1-2 gives the full variable domain: DSGVTQTPKHLITATGQRVTLRCSPRSGDLSVYWYQQSLDQGLQFLIQYYNGEERAKGNILERFSAQQFPDLHSELNLSSLELGDSALYFCASSVADGGYTFGSGTRLTVV.